This T cell receptor (beta chain) came from a study of T cell clonality in common variable immunodeficiency (dated by TCRdb to the mid-2010s). The research as a whole found: Compared with healthy controls, CVID subjects showed increased TCRbeta clonality (t-test p = 0.018), a feature most characteristic of about a third of subjects. Fewer TCRbeta clones were shared among CVID subjects than among healthy controls (p < 0.0001). Correlations between repertoire features and clinical complications were limited by patient heterogeneity within the CVID cohort. Although equal DNA input was used, an average of about 85,000 unique sequences per sample was obtained for controls, compared with approximately 30,000 for CVID samples. CVID TCRbeta sequences reportedly showed fewer deletions and N-nucleotide insertions and lacked highly modified clones with 13 or more V deletions. The authors noted that sequencing repertoires of T cell subpopulations would be needed to clarify what caused the increased clonality in CVID.

For sequencing input, CVID and control samples contributed equivalent amounts of genomic DNA. For every sample, a 60 bp segment covering the rearranged TCRbeta CDR3 region was amplified and then sequenced. The immunoSEQ assay, a bias-corrected multiplex PCR with high-throughput sequencing, was employed for TCRbeta amplification. The original methods were these. Every unique nucleotide sequence counted as a clone and was annotated with V, D and J genes, copy number and frequency. Sequences were labeled productive if in frame, and non-productive if out of frame or containing stop codons. As previously described, Shannon's entropy was used to calculate clonality. The predicted amino acid sequences of productive clones were used to derive mean CDR3 Kyte-Doolittle hydropathy. Scaled V gene usage was hierarchically clustered using Manhattan distance and complete linkage with the R hclust function. Sharing of clones by CDR3 amino acid sequence was evaluated by resampling 12 repertoires per group over 100 rounds. Repertoires were searched for fewer than 85 published EBV-specific and a few hundred published CMV-specific TCRbeta sequences. Analysis left out a couple of CVID samples that produced under 10,000 sequences, so fewer than 50 CVID repertoires remained. TCRdb carries this immuneACCESS record with in-frame sequences only. Its versions omit some clonotypes, under half of them owing to an unresolved V gene in the studies checked, with the rest unexplained. That table gives V, J and clone size, and the DNA gave D and trimming. This sample has roughly 48,000 clones, none of them a singleton. Less than 4% of the sample lies in the top ten.

V ends up 5 bases short and J 4 bases short, with an unmatched junction base count of 9. For CDR1 and CDR2, the germline V gene (reference sequence) lists DFQATT and SNEGSKA. The CDR3 starts with the cysteine, ends with the phenylalanine, and has 15 residues. The DNA shown is the part of the CDR3 that was read: 36 bases, in frame from base 1. This clone has ten or more counts. This receptor's antigen is unknown. The read ends 3 residues before the CDR3 terminus; that terminus is restored from the germline J gene. Predominantly Caucasian heritage was noted among both the CVID patients and the healthy controls. Heparinized peripheral whole blood samples of about 4.5 to 8.5 ml were obtained from each donor. TCRbeta CDR3 repertoires were sequenced from genomic DNA of adults with common variable immune deficiency (CVID) and healthy adult controls. A total of approximately 22 healthy adult volunteers (around 12 female and around 10 male; age range roughly 23 to 66 years, mean age around 31) were included in the control group. Diluted blood was subjected to density centrifugation over Hypaque 1077 or Ficoll-Paque for isolation of peripheral blood mononuclear cells. Genomic DNA was obtained from unsorted mononuclear cells through either Qiagen column purification or a centrifugation-based method.

This receptor was taken from a person between 18 and 75 years old in good health. The rearrangement combines TRBV20-1 with TRBJ1-2; 11 central nucleotides agree with TRBD1. The sequenced material came from peripheral blood mononuclear cells. CDR3 bases read: TGCAGTGCTGTCAGGACAGGGGGCGCTTTCTATGGC. This yields the protein CSAVRTGGAFYG. From start to end, the CDR3 is CSAVRTGGAFYGYTF.